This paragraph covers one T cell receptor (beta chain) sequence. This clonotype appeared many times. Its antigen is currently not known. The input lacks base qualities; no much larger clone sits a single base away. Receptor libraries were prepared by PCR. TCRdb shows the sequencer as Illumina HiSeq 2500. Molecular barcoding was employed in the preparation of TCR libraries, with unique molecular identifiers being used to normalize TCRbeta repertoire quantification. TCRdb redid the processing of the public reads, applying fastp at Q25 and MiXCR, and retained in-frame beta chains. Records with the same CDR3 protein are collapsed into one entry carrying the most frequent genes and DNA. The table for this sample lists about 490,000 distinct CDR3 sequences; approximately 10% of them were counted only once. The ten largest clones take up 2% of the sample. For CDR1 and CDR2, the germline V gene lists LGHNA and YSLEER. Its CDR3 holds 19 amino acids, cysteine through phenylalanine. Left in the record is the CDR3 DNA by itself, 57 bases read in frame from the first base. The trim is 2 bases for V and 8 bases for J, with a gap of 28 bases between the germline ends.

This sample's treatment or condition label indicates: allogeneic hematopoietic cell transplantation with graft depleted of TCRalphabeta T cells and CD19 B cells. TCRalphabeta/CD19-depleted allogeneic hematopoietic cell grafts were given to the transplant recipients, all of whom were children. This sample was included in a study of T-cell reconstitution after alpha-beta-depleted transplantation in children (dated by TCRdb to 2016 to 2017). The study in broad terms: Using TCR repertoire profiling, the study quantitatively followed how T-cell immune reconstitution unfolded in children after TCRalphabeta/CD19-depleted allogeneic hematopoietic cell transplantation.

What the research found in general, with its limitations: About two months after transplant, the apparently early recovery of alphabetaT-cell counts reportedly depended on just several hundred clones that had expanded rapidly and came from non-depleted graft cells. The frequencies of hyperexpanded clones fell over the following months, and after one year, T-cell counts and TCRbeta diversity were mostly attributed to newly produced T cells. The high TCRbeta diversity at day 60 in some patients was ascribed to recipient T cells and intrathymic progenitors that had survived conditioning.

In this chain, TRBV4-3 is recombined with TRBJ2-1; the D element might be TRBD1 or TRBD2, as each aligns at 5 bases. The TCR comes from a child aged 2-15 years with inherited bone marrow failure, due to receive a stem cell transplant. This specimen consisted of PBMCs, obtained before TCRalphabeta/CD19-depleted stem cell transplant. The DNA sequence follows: TGCGCCAGCAGCCAAAGCCGAGGGGTACAGGTTGGAGGTGGCGATGAGCAGTTCTTC. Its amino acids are CASSQSRGVQVGGGDEQFF.